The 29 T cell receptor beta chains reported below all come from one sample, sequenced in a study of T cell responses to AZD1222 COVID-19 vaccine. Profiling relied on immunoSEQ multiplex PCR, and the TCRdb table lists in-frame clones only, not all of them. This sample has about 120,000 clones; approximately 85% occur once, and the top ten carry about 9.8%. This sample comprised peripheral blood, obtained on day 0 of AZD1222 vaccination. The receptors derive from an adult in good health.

CDR3: CASSPRTVTDTQYF. In nucleotides, the CDR3 is TGTGCCAGCAGCCCCAGGACAGTCACAGATACGCAGTATTTT. The gene calls are TRBV7-9 and TRBJ2-3, with D perhaps TRBD1 (6 bases). Trimming pared 5 bases from V and 2 bases from J, leaving 11 bases between. Germline V lookup: CDR1 SEHNR, CDR2 FQNEAQ (reference sequence). This CDR3 is built from 14 residues.

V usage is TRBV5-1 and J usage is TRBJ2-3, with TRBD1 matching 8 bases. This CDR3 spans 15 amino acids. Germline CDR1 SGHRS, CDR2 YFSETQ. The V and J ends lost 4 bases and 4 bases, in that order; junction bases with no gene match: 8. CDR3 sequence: CASSGHTGGPDTQYF. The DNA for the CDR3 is TGCGCCAGCAGCGGGCACACAGGGGGTCCAGATACGCAGTATTTT.

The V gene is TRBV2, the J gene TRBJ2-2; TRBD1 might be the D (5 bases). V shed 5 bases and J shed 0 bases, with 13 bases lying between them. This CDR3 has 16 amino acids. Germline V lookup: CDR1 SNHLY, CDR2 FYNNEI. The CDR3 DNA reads TGTGCCAGCAGTCGTGACAGCTCCGCGAACACCGGGGAGCTGTTTTTT. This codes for CASSRDSSANTGELFF.

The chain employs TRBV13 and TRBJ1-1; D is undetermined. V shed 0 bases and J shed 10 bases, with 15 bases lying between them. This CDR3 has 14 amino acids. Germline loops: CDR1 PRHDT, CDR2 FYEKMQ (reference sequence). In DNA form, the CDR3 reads TGTGCCAGCAGCTTAGGCAAGACCGCCCAAGTAGCTTTCTTT. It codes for CASSLGKTAQVAFF.

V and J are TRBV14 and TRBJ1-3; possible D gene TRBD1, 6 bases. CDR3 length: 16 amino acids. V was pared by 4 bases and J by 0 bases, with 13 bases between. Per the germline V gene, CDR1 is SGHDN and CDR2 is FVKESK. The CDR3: CASSPAGAFSGNTIYF. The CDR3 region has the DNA TGTGCCAGCAGCCCGGCAGGGGCATTCTCTGGAAACACCATATATTTT.

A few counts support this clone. CDR3 sequence (DNA): TGCGCCAGCAGCTTGGCCGGCAGCTATGGCTACACCTTC. Its protein is CASSLAGSYGYTF. V is TRBV5-1 and J is TRBJ1-2; no definite D call. The CDR3 spans 13 residues. In germline, CDR1 is SGHRS, CDR2 YFSETQ. Trimming pared 0 bases from V and 4 bases from J, leaving 7 bases between. The full variable domain, in which reference TRBV5-1 and TRBJ1-2 provide the parts outside the CDR3, is KAGVTQTPRYLIKTRGQQVTLSCSPISGHRSVSWYQQTPGQGLQFLFEYFSETQRNKGNFPGRFSGRQFSNSRSEMNVSTLELGDSALYLCASSLAGSYGYTFGSGTRLTVV.

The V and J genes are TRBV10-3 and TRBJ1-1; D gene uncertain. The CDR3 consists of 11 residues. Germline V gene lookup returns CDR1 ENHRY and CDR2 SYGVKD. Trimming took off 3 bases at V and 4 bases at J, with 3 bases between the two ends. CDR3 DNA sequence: TGTGCCATCAGTGATTTCACTGAAGCTTTCTTT. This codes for CAISDFTEAFF.

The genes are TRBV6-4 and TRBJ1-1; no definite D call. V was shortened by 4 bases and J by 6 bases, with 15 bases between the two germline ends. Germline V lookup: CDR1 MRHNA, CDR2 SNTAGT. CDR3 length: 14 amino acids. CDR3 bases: TGTGCCAGCAGTGTGGGCCCTTCGGTCCCTGAAGCTTTCTTT. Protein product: CASSVGPSVPEAFF.

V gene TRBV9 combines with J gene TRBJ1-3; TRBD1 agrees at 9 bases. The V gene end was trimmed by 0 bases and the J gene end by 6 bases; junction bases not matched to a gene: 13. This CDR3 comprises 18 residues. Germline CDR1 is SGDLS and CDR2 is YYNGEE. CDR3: CASSVGLMGTGWENTIYF. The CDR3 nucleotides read TGTGCCAGCAGCGTAGGACTAATGGGGACAGGGTGGGAAAACACCATATATTTT. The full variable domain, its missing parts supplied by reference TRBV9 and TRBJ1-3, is DSGVTQTPKHLITATGQRVTLRCSPRSGDLSVYWYQQSLDQGLQFLIQYYNGEERAKGNILERFSAQQFPDLHSELNLSSLELGDSALYFCASSVGLMGTGWENTIYFGEGSWLTVV.

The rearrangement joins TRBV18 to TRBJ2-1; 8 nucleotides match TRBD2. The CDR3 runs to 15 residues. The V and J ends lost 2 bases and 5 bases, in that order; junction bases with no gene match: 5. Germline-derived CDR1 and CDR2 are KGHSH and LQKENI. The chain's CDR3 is CASSPTGLVNNEQFF. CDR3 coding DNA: TGTGCCAGCTCACCAACGGGACTAGTGAACAATGAGCAGTTCTTC. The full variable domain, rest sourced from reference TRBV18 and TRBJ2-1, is NAGVMQNPRHLVRRRGQEARLRCSPMKGHSHVYWYRQLPEEGLKFMVYLQKENIIDESGMPKERFSAEFPKEGPSILRIQQVVRGDSAAYFCASSPTGLVNNEQFFGPGTRLTVL.

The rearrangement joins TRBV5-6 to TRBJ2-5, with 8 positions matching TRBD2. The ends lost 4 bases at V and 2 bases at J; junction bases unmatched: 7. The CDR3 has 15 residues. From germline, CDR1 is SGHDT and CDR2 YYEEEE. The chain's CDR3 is CASSLTGGYQETQYF. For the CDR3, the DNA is TGTGCCAGCAGCCTAACGGGGGGGTATCAAGAGACCCAGTACTTC. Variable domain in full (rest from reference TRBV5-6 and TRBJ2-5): DAGVTQSPTHLIKTRGQQVTLRCSPKSGHDTVSWYQQALGQGPQFIFQYYEEEERQRGNFPDRFSGHQFPNYSSELNVNALLLGDSALYLCASSLTGGYQETQYFGPGTRLLVL.

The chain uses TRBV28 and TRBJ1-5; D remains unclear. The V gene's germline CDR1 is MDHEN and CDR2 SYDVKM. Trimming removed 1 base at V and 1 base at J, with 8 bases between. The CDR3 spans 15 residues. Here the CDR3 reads CASSLSGVSNQPQHF. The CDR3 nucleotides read TGTGCCAGCAGTTTATCGGGAGTAAGCAATCAGCCCCAGCATTTT.

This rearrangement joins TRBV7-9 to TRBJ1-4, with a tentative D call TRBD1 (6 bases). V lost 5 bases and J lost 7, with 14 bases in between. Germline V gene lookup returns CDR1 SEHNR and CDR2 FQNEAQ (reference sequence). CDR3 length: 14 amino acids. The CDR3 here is CASSPRDTGEKLFF. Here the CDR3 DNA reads TGTGCCAGCAGCCCGCGGGACACTGGTGAAAAACTGTTTTTT.

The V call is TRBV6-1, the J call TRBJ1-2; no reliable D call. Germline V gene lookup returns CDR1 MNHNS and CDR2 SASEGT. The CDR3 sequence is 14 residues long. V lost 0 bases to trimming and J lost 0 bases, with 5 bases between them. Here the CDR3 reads CASSEAGTNYGYTF. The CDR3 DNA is TGTGCCAGCAGTGAAGCCGGGACTAACTATGGCTACACCTTC.

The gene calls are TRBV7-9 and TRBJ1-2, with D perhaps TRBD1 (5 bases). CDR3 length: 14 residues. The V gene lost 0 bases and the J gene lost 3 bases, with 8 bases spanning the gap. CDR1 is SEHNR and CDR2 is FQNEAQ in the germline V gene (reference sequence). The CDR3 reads CASSLAVQDYGYTF. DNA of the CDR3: TGTGCCAGCAGCTTAGCAGTACAGGACTATGGCTACACCTTC.

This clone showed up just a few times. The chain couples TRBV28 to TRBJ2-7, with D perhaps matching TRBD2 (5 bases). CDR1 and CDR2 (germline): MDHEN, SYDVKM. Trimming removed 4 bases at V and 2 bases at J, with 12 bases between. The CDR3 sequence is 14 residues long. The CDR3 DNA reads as TGTGCCAGCAGTTCGACGGACGGGGCCTACGAGCAGTACTTC. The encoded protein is CASSSTDGAYEQYF.

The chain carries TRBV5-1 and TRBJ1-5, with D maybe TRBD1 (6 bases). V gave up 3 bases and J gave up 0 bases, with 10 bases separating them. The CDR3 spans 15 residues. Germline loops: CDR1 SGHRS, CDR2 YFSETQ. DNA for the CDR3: TGCGCCAGCAGCTCAGAGGGGGGTAGCAATCAGCCCCAGCATTTT. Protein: CASSSEGGSNQPQHF.

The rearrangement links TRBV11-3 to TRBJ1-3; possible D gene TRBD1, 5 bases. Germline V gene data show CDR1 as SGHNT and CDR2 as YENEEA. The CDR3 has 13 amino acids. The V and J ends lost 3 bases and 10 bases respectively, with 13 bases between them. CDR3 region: CASSFDSDGTIYF. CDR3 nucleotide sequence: TGTGCCAGCAGCTTTGACAGCGATGGAACCATATATTTT.

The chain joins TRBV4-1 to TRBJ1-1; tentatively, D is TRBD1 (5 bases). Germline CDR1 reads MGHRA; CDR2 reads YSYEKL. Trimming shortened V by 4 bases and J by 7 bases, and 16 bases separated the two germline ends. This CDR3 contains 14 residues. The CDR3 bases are TGCGCCAGCAGCCCAAGAACACAGGACTTTGAAGCTTTCTTT. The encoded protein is CASSPRTQDFEAFF.

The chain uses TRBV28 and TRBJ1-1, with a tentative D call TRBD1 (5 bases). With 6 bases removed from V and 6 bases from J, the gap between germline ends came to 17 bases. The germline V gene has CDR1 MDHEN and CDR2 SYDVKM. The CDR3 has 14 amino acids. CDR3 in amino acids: CASRPGGGWAEAFF. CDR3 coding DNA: TGTGCCAGCAGGCCCGGGGGGGGATGGGCTGAAGCTTTCTTT.

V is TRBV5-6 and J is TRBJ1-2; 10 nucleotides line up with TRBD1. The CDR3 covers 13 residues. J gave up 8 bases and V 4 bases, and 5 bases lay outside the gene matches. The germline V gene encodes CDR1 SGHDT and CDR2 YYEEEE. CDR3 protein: CASSRGQGDGYTF. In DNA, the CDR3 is TGTGCCAGCAGCCGAGGACAGGGGGACGGCTACACCTTC.

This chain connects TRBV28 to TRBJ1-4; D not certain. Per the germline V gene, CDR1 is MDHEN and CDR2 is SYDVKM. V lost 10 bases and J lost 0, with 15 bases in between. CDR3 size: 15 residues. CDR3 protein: CATTTGRATNEKLFF. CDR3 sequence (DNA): TGTGCCACCACCACGGGGAGGGCAACTAATGAAAAACTGTTTTTT.

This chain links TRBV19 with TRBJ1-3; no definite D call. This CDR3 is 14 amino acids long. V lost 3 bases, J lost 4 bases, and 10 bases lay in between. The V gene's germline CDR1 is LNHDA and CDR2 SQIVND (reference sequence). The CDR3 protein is CASSIGLSGNTIYF. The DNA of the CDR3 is TGTGCCAGTAGTATCGGACTCTCCGGAAACACCATATATTTT.

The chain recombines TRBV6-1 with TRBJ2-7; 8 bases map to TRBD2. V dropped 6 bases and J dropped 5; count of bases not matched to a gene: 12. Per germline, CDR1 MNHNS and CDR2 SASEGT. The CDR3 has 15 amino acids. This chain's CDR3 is CASRNGAGAADEQYF. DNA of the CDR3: TGTGCCAGCAGAAACGGAGCGGGGGCCGCTGACGAGCAGTACTTC.

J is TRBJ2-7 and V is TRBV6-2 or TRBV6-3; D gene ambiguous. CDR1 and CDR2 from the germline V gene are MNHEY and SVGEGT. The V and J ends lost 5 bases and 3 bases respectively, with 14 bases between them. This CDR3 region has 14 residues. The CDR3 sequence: CASSPSGARYEQYF. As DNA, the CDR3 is TGTGCCAGCAGTCCCTCTGGAGCCCGCTACGAGCAGTACTTC.

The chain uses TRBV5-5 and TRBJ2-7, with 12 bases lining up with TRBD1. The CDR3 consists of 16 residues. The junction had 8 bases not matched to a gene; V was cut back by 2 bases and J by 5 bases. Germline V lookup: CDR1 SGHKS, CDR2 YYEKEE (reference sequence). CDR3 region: CASSFAGTGGVNEQYF. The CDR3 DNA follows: TGTGCCAGCAGCTTCGCCGGGACAGGGGGCGTCAACGAGCAGTACTTC.

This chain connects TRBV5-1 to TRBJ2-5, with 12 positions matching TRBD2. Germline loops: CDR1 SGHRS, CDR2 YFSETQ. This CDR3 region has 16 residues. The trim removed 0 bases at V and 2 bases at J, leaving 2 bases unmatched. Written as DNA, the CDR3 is TGCGCCAGCAGCTTGGCCGGGACTAGCGGGCAAGAGACCCAGTACTTC. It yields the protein CASSLAGTSGQETQYF.

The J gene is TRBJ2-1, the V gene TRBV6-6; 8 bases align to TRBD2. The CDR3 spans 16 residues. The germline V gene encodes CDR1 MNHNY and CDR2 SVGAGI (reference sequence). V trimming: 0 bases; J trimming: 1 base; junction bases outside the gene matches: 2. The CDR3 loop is CASSYSAGVSYNEQFF. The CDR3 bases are TGTGCCAGCAGTTACTCAGCGGGAGTGTCCTACAATGAGCAGTTCTTC.

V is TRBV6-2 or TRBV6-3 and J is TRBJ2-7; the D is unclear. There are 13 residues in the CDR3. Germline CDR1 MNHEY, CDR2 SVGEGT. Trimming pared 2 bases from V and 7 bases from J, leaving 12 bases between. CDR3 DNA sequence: TGTGCCAGCAGTTACGCGGCTACCTTGGAGCAGTACTTC. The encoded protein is CASSYAATLEQYF.